This TCR beta chain emerged from a study of T cell changes during pregnancy in multiple sclerosis. The V segment lost 5 bases and the J segment 3 bases; nucleotides outside the gene matches: 9. Germline lookup yields CDR1 SEHNR and CDR2 FQNEAQ (reference sequence). The CDR3 consists of 17 residues. Some clones are missing from TCRdb's copy, which holds only in-frame ones; the method was immunoSEQ multiplex PCR. The sample has approximately 93,000 clones, 80% to 95% seen once. The receptor comes from a female donor in good health, enrolled as a control in a pregnancy study. The specimen was peripheral blood, collected in the first trimester of pregnancy. V is TRBV7-9 and J is TRBJ2-1; 11 bases align to TRBD2. The CDR3 region has the DNA TGTGCCAGCAGCCAAATGATAACTAGCGGGGGCTACAATGAGCAGTTCTTC. Its protein product is CASSQMITSGGYNEQFF.